This T cell receptor (beta chain) was obtained from a study of memory B cells and T cells in multiple sclerosis (dated by TCRdb to 2016 to 2018). General notes on the study: In multiple sclerosis patients, the study set the TCR beta repertoires of autoproliferating peripheral T cells against those of T cells infiltrating brain lesions. A couple of multiple sclerosis patients, for whom either brain lesions at autopsy or brain-infiltrating cells from biopsy were available, were included in TCR sequencing.

After CFSE-labeled PBMCs were cultured without any stimulus, the autoproliferating (CFSEdim) and non-proliferating (CFSEhi) T cell fractions were each sequenced on their own. A total of some 50 million CFSE-labeled PBMCs were cultured for 7 days without stimulus, and replicate wells were then pooled. PBMCs were labeled with around 0.45 uM CFSE and cultured without exogenous stimuli in serum-free AIM-V medium. PBMCs were isolated by Ficoll density gradient centrifugation and cryopreserved before use. Live 7-AAD-negative cells were sorted on a FACSAria III, washed with PBS, and frozen at -80 degrees C as dry pellets. In the case of this clone: Its antigen remains undetermined. No much larger clone is present one base from it, and per-base qualities are unavailable.

What the research found in general, with its limitations: Clone-set sizes differed between compartments, which influenced counts of shared clonotypes and required normalization.

Using the immunoSEQ Platform, TCRbeta CDR3 regions were amplified from extracted genomic DNA. Multiplex PCR, high-throughput sequencing and a vendor bioinformatics pipeline were brought together in the immunoSEQ assay. The authors' analysis ran thus. After discarding non-productive sequences and any CDR3s under 4 amino acids in length, clonotype frequencies were recalculated for each sample. Shared clonotypes were identified in immunoSEQ Analyzer 2.0 as identical CDR3 amino acid, V gene and J gene sequences. To normalize repertoire overlap, the number of shared clonotypes was divided by the product of the two clone-set sizes and multiplied by 1000 to give arbitrary units. This is the immuneACCESS table as TCRdb keeps it, with only in-frame sequences that have V and J called. A part of the clones is gone; compared with another copy, unresolved V genes explain less than half, and the rest is unexplained. The V and J calls and the clone size are those of that table, but D and trimming were determined from the DNA. For this sample there are approximately 47,000 clones; 82% appear just once. Approximately 1.2% of the sample is held by the ten biggest clonotypes.

From the germline V gene, CDR1 is MDHEN and CDR2 is SYDVKM. Its CDR3 holds 16 amino acids, cysteine through phenylalanine. Only the CDR3 part of the read is kept: 48 bases, read in frame from the first base. The V and J ends are trimmed by 7 bases and 3 bases, leaving 22 bases between them. This sequence uses TRBV28 and TRBJ2-7; tentative D gene TRBD1, with 6 bases matching. Sequenced: PBMCs from blood kept in culture. The sequence was collected from a human donor with multiple sclerosis. The encoded CDR3 is CASNRPGDPDFYEQYF. The sequenced DNA: TGTGCCAGCAATAGGCCAGGGGACCCCGATTTCTACGAGCAGTACTTC.